The rows below give T cell receptor beta chains drawn from one sample of a study of CD8+CD57+ T cells in acquired aplastic anemia. TCRdb fed the reads into MiXCR, producing one record per CDR3 protein. Of around 200,000 distinct CDR3 sequences listed, around 50% were seen once; the top ten hold approximately 12%. Specimen: sorted CD4+, CD8+, or CD8+CD57+ T cells (not recorded which) from PBMCs. Every receptor here comes from a human donor with aplastic anemia. Both conserved end residues are trimmed from each CDR3. Each record gives: J gene, V gene, CDR3 length, CDR3 protein.

>TRBJ2-1|TRBV4-1|16
ASSQVRVTSGGANEQF
>TRBJ2-5|TRBV14|15
ASSQSRTSGRIGTQY
>TRBJ2-1|TRBV19|10
ASSVQASEQF
>TRBJ2-5|TRBV7-2|13
ASNDRTSGGPTQY
>TRBJ1-2|TRBV2|11
ASSPDRPTGYT
>TRBJ2-3|TRBV24-1|14
ATSDSGGDPTDTQY
>TRBJ1-2|TRBV2|12
ASTRDSPNYGYT
>TRBJ2-7|TRBV28|10
ASRRRGSEQY
>TRBJ1-2|TRBV6-1|13
ASSEIKKGDYGYT
>TRBJ2-1|TRBV11-2|17
ASSLEGSGTSIAYNEQF
>TRBJ1-5|TRBV2|11
ASSDDLLQPQH
>TRBJ2-7|TRBV2|14
ASNPPRTDYTYEQY
>TRBJ1-5|TRBV12-3/TRBV12-4|12
ASSLQGVNQPQH
>TRBJ1-1|TRBV25-1|12
ASSNLEPNTEAF
>TRBJ2-3|TRBV4-1|16
ASSQGQGPLGITDTQY
>TRBJ1-4|TRBV5-6|14
ASSFGAGGANEKLF
>TRBJ2-7|TRBV6-2/TRBV6-3|16
ASSYAMFPGQGTTEQY
>TRBJ1-1|TRBV19|12
ASSRTSSNTEAF
>TRBJ1-2|TRBV19|12
ASSIASGSYGYT